The 14 T cell receptor beta chains below all came from one sample that was sequenced in a study of blood T cell repertoires in COVID-19. Some clones are missing from TCRdb's copy, which holds only in-frame ones; the method was immunoSEQ multiplex PCR. The sample shows over 200,000 clones, approximately 87% of them seen only once. Material for sequencing was peripheral blood. The receptors come from an older woman with active or convalescent COVID-19.

This clone came up once. This chain links TRBV18 with TRBJ1-2; D possibly corresponds to TRBD1 (6 bases). V gave up 2 bases and J gave up 3 bases, with 10 bases separating them. The V gene's germline CDR1 is KGHSH and CDR2 LQKENI. The CDR3 has 14 amino acids. The CDR3 bases are TGTGCCAGCTCACCAGGACAGTCCTACTATGGCTACACCTTC. Its protein product is CASSPGQSYYGYTF.

The V gene is TRBV29-1, the J gene TRBJ1-2; tentatively, D is TRBD1 (6 bases). From germline, CDR1 is SQVTM and CDR2 ANQGSEA. This CDR3 region has 12 residues. Trimming stripped 7 bases from V and 4 bases from J, with 13 bases between. The CDR3 nucleotides read TGCAGCGGTGGTTTGGGGGCCTATGGCTACACCTTC. This sequence encodes CSGGLGAYGYTF.

Of note for this clone: Other DNA variants within this sample encode the same CDR3. The chain couples TRBV5-1 to TRBJ1-3; D is undetermined. CDR1 and CDR2 (germline): SGHRS, YFSETQ. This CDR3 contains 14 residues. V shed 2 bases and J shed 0 bases, with 6 bases lying between them. The CDR3 nucleotides are TGCGCCAGCAGCTTCGGGAGCTCTGGAAACACCATATATTTT. Translating it yields CASSFGSSGNTIYF.

V usage is TRBV28 and J usage is TRBJ1-1, with 7 positions matching TRBD1. The CDR3 totals 15 residues. Germline V gene sequence: CDR1 MDHEN, CDR2 SYDVKM. With V trimmed by 4 bases and J by 5 bases, 10 bases remained unmatched. The CDR3 DNA reads TGTGCCAGCAGTTCATCAAATAACAGGGGAACTGAAGCTTTCTTT. This codes for CASSSSNNRGTEAFF.

The V call is TRBV10-3, the J call TRBJ2-3; possible D gene TRBD1, 5 bases. The V gene lost 4 bases and the J gene lost 0 bases, with 5 bases spanning the gap. Germline CDR1 reads ENHRY; CDR2 reads SYGVKD. The CDR3 runs 13 residues. Here the CDR3 reads CAISGQSTDTQYF. The CDR3 DNA sequence: TGTGCCATCAGTGGACAGAGCACAGATACGCAGTATTTT.

The chain has TRBV5-4 and TRBJ1-4, with D uncertain. The CDR3 is 16 amino acids. The germline V gene has CDR1 SGHNT and CDR2 YYREEE (reference sequence). V gave up 0 bases and J gave up 2 bases, with 11 bases separating them. The CDR3 loop reads CASSLGGSRTNEKLFF. The CDR3 DNA is TGTGCCAGCAGCTTGGGTGGGAGTCGTACTAATGAAAAACTGTTTTTT.

This clone appeared once. The J gene is TRBJ1-2, the V gene TRBV20-1; a possible D gene is TRBD1 (6 bases). The CDR3 sequence is 9 residues long. Germline assignment: CDR1 DFQATT and CDR2 SNEGSKA (reference sequence). CDR3 region: CIPGHLRTF. In DNA form, the CDR3 reads TGCATCCCGGGACACCTAAGAACCTTC.

This clone is a singleton in its sample. The chain joins TRBV2 to TRBJ1-1, with D uncertain. The CDR3 spans 13 residues. With 0 bases removed from V and 4 bases from J, the gap between germline ends came to 6 bases. Per germline, CDR1 SNHLY and CDR2 FYNNEI. The CDR3 loop reads CASSEAPSTEAFF. The CDR3 DNA reads as TGTGCCAGCAGTGAAGCGCCGAGCACTGAAGCTTTCTTT. The whole variable domain, filled in from reference TRBV2 and TRBJ1-1, reads EPEVTQTPSHQVTQMGQEVILRCVPISNHLYFYWYRQILGQKVEFLVSFYNNEISEKSEIFDDQFSVERPDGSNFTLKIRSTKLEDSAMYFCASSEAPSTEAFFGQGTRLTVV.

The J gene is TRBJ2-7, the V gene TRBV5-4; 9 positions match TRBD2. Germline trimming cut 5 bases from V and 7 bases from J; bases unmatched to any gene: 16. CDR1 and CDR2 from the germline V gene are SGHNT and YYREEE (reference sequence). The CDR3 is 16 amino acids. The CDR3 reads CASSRDFGGGDVEQYF. CDR3 DNA sequence: TGTGCCAGCAGTCGGGACTTTGGCGGGGGGGATGTGGAGCAGTACTTC. Variable domain in full (rest from reference TRBV5-4 and TRBJ2-7): ETGVTQSPTHLIKTRGQQVTLRCSSQSGHNTVSWYQQALGQGPQFIFQYYREEENGRGNFPPRFSGLQFPNYSSELNVNALELDDSALYLCASSRDFGGGDVEQYFGPGTRLTVT.

V usage is TRBV5-4 and J usage is TRBJ2-2; 8 bases agree with TRBD2. With V trimmed by 3 bases and J by 6 bases, 7 bases remained unmatched. Germline CDR1 and CDR2: SGHNT and YYREEE (reference sequence). This CDR3 spans 15 amino acids. The CDR3 loop is CASSWGSGSAGELFF. Here the CDR3 DNA reads TGTGCCAGCAGCTGGGGGAGCGGGAGCGCCGGGGAGCTGTTTTTT.

The chain links TRBV3-1 (or the pseudogene TRBV3-2) to TRBJ2-5, with 14 bases matching TRBD2. CDR1 is LGHDT, CDR2 YNNKEL, per germline (reference sequence). The CDR3 is made up of 16 amino acids. V was pared by 2 bases and J by 7 bases, with 6 bases of the junction left unmatched. Written as DNA, the CDR3 is TGTGCCAGCAGCCAATCCGGGACTAGCGGGGGTGGGACCCAGTACTTC. Protein: CASSQSGTSGGGTQYF.

The sample holds a few counts of this clone. The chain uses TRBV5-1 and TRBJ2-2, with TRBD1 as a possible D gene (6 bases). Germline lookup yields CDR1 SGHRS and CDR2 YFSETQ. Trimming stripped 4 bases from V and 2 bases from J, with 9 bases between. There are 14 residues in the CDR3. CDR3 coding DNA: TGCGCCAGCAGCGCGGACAGCAACACCGGGGAGCTGTTTTTT. Translation: CASSADSNTGELFF.

The chain joins TRBV19 to TRBJ2-1; D might be TRBD2 (6 bases). This CDR3 region has 17 residues. The germline V gene encodes CDR1 LNHDA and CDR2 SQIVND (reference sequence). V was cut by 6 bases and J by 0 bases, with 18 bases left in between. CDR3: CASRFGTPASSYNEQFF. As DNA, the CDR3 is TGTGCCAGTAGGTTCGGGACTCCTGCTAGCTCCTACAATGAGCAGTTCTTC.

Only one count was recorded for this clone. This chain joins TRBV7-2 and TRBJ2-1; 10 nucleotides align to TRBD2. Looked up from germline, CDR1 is SGHTA and CDR2 is FQGNSA. The J segment lost 4 bases and the V segment lost 2 bases, leaving 2 bases of the junction unmatched. The CDR3 is made up of 15 amino acids. As DNA, the CDR3 is TGTGCCAGCAGCTTATTTAGCGGGGGGTACAATGAGCAGTTCTTC. Translation gives CASSLFSGGYNEQFF.